This passage covers 25 T cell receptor beta chains from one sample sequenced in a study of radiation and T cells in renal cell carcinoma. Specified time point: baseline pretreatment blood. Treatment specified: 15 Gy SBRT to primary tumor, nephrectomy 4 weeks later. The assay was immunoSEQ multiplex PCR, and TCRdb's table has in-frame clones only and misses some. The sample lists about 91,000 clones; 65% to 85% were seen once. Material: blood, obtained from a patient whose treatment included radiotherapy and nephrectomy. Receptor source: a man aged 55 to 70 with renal cell carcinoma.

This rearrangement joins TRBV25-1 to TRBJ2-1; D remains ambiguous. V lost 8 bases to trimming and J lost 0 bases, with 14 bases between them. The CDR3 is 15 residues long. Germline-derived CDR1 and CDR2 are MGHDK and SYGVNS. The CDR3 region has the DNA TGTGCCAGCCATGGTGGGCTGAGCTCCTACAATGAGCAGTTCTTC. Its translation: CASHGGLSSYNEQFF.

The V and J genes are TRBV6-5 and TRBJ2-1, with unresolved D. The ends were cut back, 2 bases at V and 2 bases at J, with 13 bases in the middle. The V gene's germline CDR1 is MNHEY and CDR2 SVGAGI. The CDR3 covers 16 residues. CDR3 bases: TGTGCCAGCAGTTACGGTTCGGGCCCCCCCTACAATGAGCAGTTCTTC. This translates into CASSYGSGPPYNEQFF.

This chain links TRBV19 with TRBJ1-5; the D is unclear. CDR3 length: 14 amino acids. Germline CDR1 and CDR2: LNHDA and SQIVND (reference sequence). V lost 3 bases to trimming and J lost 4 bases, with 10 bases between them. DNA of the CDR3: TGTGCCAGTAGTATTTATGAGCCTAATCAGCCCCAGCATTTT. Translation gives CASSIYEPNQPQHF.

The J gene is TRBJ1-5, the V gene TRBV7-6; D possibly corresponds to TRBD1 (6 bases). The CDR3 is 13 amino acids. Germline values: CDR1 SGHVS, CDR2 FNYEAQ. The ends were cut back, 5 bases at V and 6 bases at J, with 11 bases in the middle. In DNA, the CDR3 is TGTGCCAGCAGCACAGGGCCATCTCAGCCCCAGCATTTT. Its translation: CASSTGPSQPQHF. The full variable domain, its missing parts supplied by reference TRBV7-6 and TRBJ1-5, is GAGVSQSPRYKVTKRGQDVALRCDPISGHVSLYWYRQALGQGPEFLTYFNYEAQQDKSGLPNDRFSAERPEGSISTLTIQRTEQRDSAMYRCASSTGPSQPQHFGDGTRLSIL.

This clone has only a few counts. The chain links TRBV9 to TRBJ2-1, with a possible D match to TRBD2 (6 bases). The CDR3 is 14 amino acids. The V end lost 0 bases, the J end lost 11 bases, and 15 bases lay between the germline ends. CDR1 is SGDLS and CDR2 is YYNGEE in the germline V gene. CDR3 sequence reads: CASSVGASERKQFF. CDR3 nucleotide sequence: TGTGCCAGCAGCGTAGGTGCTAGCGAGAGAAAGCAGTTCTTC.

This clone was seen a handful of times. The chain combines TRBV4-2 with TRBJ2-2, with TRBD1 as a possible D gene (5 bases). Germline V CDR1 and CDR2: LGHNA, YNFKEQ. The CDR3 runs 16 residues. V lost 1 base and J lost 0, with 9 bases in between. The DNA of the CDR3 is TGTGCCAGCAGCCAAGCCCAGGGCGCGAACACCGGGGAGCTGTTTTTT. As protein: CASSQAQGANTGELFF.

The chain joins TRBV28 to TRBJ2-3; 10 bases line up with TRBD2. This CDR3 region has 17 residues. V trimming: 6 bases; J trimming: 3 bases; junction bases outside the gene matches: 12. CDR1 and CDR2 (germline): MDHEN, SYDVKM. This CDR3 is CASRLAGANRWTDTQYF. The CDR3 DNA follows: TGTGCCAGCAGGCTAGCGGGAGCAAATAGGTGGACAGATACGCAGTATTTT.

This chain joins TRBV21-1 and TRBJ2-5; TRBD1 was called by the table and not checked on the DNA. TRBV21-1 is assigned pseudogene status. The length of the CDR3 is 16 residues. CDR3 residues: CASSKEWGQEQETQYF. The CDR3 region has the DNA TGTGCCAGCAGCAAAGAGTGGGGACAGGAGCAAGAGACCCAGTACTTC.

The chain carries TRBV27 and TRBJ1-3, with D possibly being TRBD1 (5 bases). Trimming took off 6 bases at V and 15 bases at J, with 18 bases between the two ends. Per the germline V gene, CDR1 is MNHEY and CDR2 is SMNVEV (reference sequence). This CDR3 is built from 12 residues. The DNA for the CDR3 is TGTGCCAGCAGGACTCCGGGACTGCGAGAATATTTT. This encodes CASRTPGLREYF.

This chain joins TRBV5-8 and TRBJ2-1; 15 bases fit TRBD2. The CDR3 length is 20 residues. Germline V gene data show CDR1 as SGHTS and CDR2 as YDEGEE. The V and J ends lost 4 bases and 5 bases, in that order; junction bases with no gene match: 16. The CDR3 DNA reads as TGTGCCAGCAGCCCCGGCGGGACTAGCGGGAGGCCTTTACTCCACAATGAGCAGTTCTTC. Its translation: CASSPGGTSGRPLLHNEQFF.

V gene TRBV19 combines with J gene TRBJ2-5, with a weak D call TRBD1 (7 bases). The CDR3 extends over 14 amino acids. In germline, CDR1 is LNHDA, CDR2 SQIVND (reference sequence). The germline V and J ends were trimmed by 5 bases and 2 bases, with 12 bases remaining between them. The CDR3 coding sequence is TGTGCCAGTAGTGAGGCGGGACAGCAAGAGACCCAGTACTTC. Encoded protein: CASSEAGQQETQYF.

The chain links TRBV12-5 to TRBJ1-2; D is unresolved. V lost 1 base and J 4 bases, leaving 10 bases between the germline ends. CDR3 length: 14 amino acids. Germline V gene sequence: CDR1 LGHNT, CDR2 FRNRAP. CDR3 loop: CASGLGDGRYGYTF. CDR3 DNA: TGTGCTAGTGGTTTGGGTGACGGACGCTATGGCTACACCTTC. Combining the CDR3 with reference TRBV12-5 and TRBJ1-2 gives the whole variable domain DARVTQTPRHKVTEMGQEVTMRCQPILGHNTVFWYRQTMMQGLELLAYFRNRAPLDDSGMPKDRFSAEMPDATLATLKIQPSEPRDSAVYFCASGLGDGRYGYTFGSGTRLTVV.

The V and J genes are TRBV10-1 and TRBJ2-7; D is ambiguous. CDR1 and CDR2 (germline): WNHNN, SYGVQD (reference sequence). Trimming removed 7 bases at V and 4 bases at J, with 2 bases between. The CDR3 covers 9 residues. CDR3 nucleotide sequence: TGCGCCAGCAAGTACGAGCAGTACTTC. Encoded protein: CASKYEQYF.

The CDR3 loop is CASSLVPTSGRRFAETQYF. Written as DNA, the CDR3 is TGTGCCAGCAGCTTAGTCCCGACTAGCGGGAGGAGGTTCGCAGAGACCCAGTACTTC. This chain links TRBV7-2 with TRBJ2-5, with TRBD2 matching over 13 bases. Germline assignment: CDR1 SGHTA and CDR2 FQGNSA. This CDR3 is built from 19 residues. Unmatched junction bases numbered 12, after V lost 1 base and J lost 4 bases.

V and J are TRBV6-1 and TRBJ2-7; maybe TRBD1 (6 bases). Between the trimmed V and J ends, which lost 7 bases and 6 bases, there was a span of 19 bases. Germline V gene data show CDR1 as MNHNS and CDR2 as SASEGT. The CDR3 length is 14 residues. CDR3 in DNA: TGTGCCAGCACCACGGAAAGGCCCAGGGGCGAGCAGTACTTC. Its translation is CASTTERPRGEQYF.

V usage is TRBV29-1 and J usage is TRBJ2-5; the D gene is possibly TRBD1 (5 bases). This CDR3 has 13 residues. Germline V gene data show CDR1 as SQVTM and CDR2 as ANQGSEA. V lost 2 bases, J lost 4 bases, and 11 bases lay in between. As DNA, the CDR3 is TGCAGCGTTGAAAGGGGCCCCATAGAGACCCAGTACTTC. This gives the protein CSVERGPIETQYF.

This clone was counted once. J is TRBJ2-7 and V is TRBV29-1, with D unclear. The V gene lost 7 bases and the J gene lost 3 bases, with 13 bases spanning the gap. Germline V CDR1 and CDR2: SQVTM, ANQGSEA. This CDR3 is 12 amino acids long. The CDR3 protein is CSASGGRYEQYF. CDR3 coding DNA: TGCAGCGCGTCAGGTGGACGCTACGAGCAGTACTTC.

The chain is built from TRBV28 and TRBJ1-5, with TRBD1 matching over 11 bases. Germline loops: CDR1 MDHEN, CDR2 SYDVKM. The CDR3 spans 16 residues. After removal of 6 bases from V and 0 bases from J, the junction contained 4 bases not matched to a gene. CDR3 sequence: CASRLGTGGSNQPQHF. The CDR3 DNA is TGTGCCAGCAGACTTGGGACAGGGGGTAGCAATCAGCCCCAGCATTTT.

The gene calls are TRBV7-9 and TRBJ2-1; TRBD2 matches at 16 bases. Unmatched junction bases numbered 6, after V lost 6 bases and J lost 4 bases. Germline V lookup: CDR1 SEHNR, CDR2 FQNEAQ (reference sequence). The CDR3 loop spans 17 amino acids. CDR3 amino acids: CASRGTSGRAGYNEQFF. CDR3 DNA: TGTGCCAGCAGAGGGACTAGCGGGAGGGCGGGGTACAATGAGCAGTTCTTC.

CDR3 bases: TGTGCCAGCAGCTCTCACTCGGGGACTAGCGGGAGCTCCTACAATGAGCAGTTCTTC. Protein product: CASSSHSGTSGSSYNEQFF. J is TRBJ2-1 and V is TRBV27; 14 bases agree with TRBD2. The CDR3 is made up of 19 amino acids. In germline, CDR1 is MNHEY, CDR2 SMNVEV (reference sequence). V shed 6 bases, J shed 0 bases, and the junction held 10 bases outside the gene matches.

This clone has more than one count but fewer than ten. The rearrangement joins TRBV15 to TRBJ1-5; D gene uncertain. Deletions cut 1 base from V and 4 bases from J, with 8 bases between. The V gene's germline CDR1 is LNHNV and CDR2 YYDKDF (reference sequence). This CDR3 has 14 amino acids. As DNA, the CDR3 is TGTGCCACCAGCAGAGGGTCGGGGAATCAGCCCCAGCATTTT. Amino acids: CATSRGSGNQPQHF.

The chain has TRBV5-6 and TRBJ1-5, with 10 bases fitting TRBD1. The germline CDR1 and CDR2 sequences are SGHDT and YYEEEE. The trim removed 4 bases at V and 6 bases at J, leaving 10 bases unmatched. This CDR3 spans 16 amino acids. DNA for the CDR3: TGTGCCAGCAGCCTGGGGACAGGGGCGGTCGGTCAGCCCCAGCATTTT. As protein: CASSLGTGAVGQPQHF.

This clone was found once. The V call is TRBV10-3, the J call TRBJ2-7, with D perhaps matching TRBD1 or TRBD2 (5 bases each). This CDR3 is built from 11 residues. With 8 bases removed from V and 1 base from J, the gap between germline ends came to 6 bases. The germline CDR1 and CDR2 sequences are ENHRY and SYGVKD. CDR3 residues: CAIGGSYEQYF. CDR3 DNA: TGTGCCATCGGGGGATCCTACGAGCAGTACTTC.

In its sample, this clone was seen once. This chain uses TRBV11-3 with TRBJ2-1; 8 positions agree with TRBD1. This CDR3 contains 14 residues. CDR1 is SGHNT, CDR2 YENEEA, per germline. V trimming: 8 bases; J trimming: 5 bases; junction bases outside the gene matches: 8. CDR3 DNA: TGTGCCAGCTCACGGGGACAGGCCCACAATGAGCAGTTCTTC. It specifies CASSRGQAHNEQFF.

This clone has more than one count but fewer than ten. The rearrangement uses TRBV19 and TRBJ2-7; D is possibly TRBD2 (5 bases). This CDR3 has 14 residues. CDR1 is LNHDA, CDR2 SQIVND, per germline (reference sequence). Trimming shortened V by 0 bases and J by 4 bases, and 10 bases separated the two germline ends. The CDR3 nucleotides are TGTGCCAGTAGTATAGACCTTCGGGATTACGAGCAGTACTTC. Translation gives CASSIDLRDYEQYF.